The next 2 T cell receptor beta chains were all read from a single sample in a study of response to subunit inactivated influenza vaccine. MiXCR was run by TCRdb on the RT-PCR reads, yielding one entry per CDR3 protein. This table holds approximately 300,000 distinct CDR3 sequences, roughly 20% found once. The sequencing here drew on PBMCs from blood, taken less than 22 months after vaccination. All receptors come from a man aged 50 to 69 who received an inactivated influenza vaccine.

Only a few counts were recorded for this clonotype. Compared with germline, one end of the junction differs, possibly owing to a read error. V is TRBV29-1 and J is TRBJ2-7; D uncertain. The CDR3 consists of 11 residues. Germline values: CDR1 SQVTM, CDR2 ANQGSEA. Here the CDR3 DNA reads TGCAGTGTTGACGGAGCAGCGGAGCAGTACTTC. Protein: CSVDGAAEQYF.

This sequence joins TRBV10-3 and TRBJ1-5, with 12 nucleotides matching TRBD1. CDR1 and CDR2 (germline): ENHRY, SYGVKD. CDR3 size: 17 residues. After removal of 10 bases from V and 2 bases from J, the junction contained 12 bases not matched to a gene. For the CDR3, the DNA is TGTGCCACCGCCGGGACAGGGGGCGAGGGTGGCAATCAGCCCCAGCATTTT. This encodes CATAGTGGEGGNQPQHF.